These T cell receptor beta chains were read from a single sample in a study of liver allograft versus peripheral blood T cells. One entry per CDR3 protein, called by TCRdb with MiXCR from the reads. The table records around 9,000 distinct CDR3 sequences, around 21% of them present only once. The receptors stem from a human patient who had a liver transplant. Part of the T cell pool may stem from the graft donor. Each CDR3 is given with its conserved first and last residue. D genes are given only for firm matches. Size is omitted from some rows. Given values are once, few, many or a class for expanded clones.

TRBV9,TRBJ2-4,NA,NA,TGTGCCAGCAGCTTCGACAGTTTAGCCAAAAACATTCAGTACTTC,CASSFDSLAKNIQYF
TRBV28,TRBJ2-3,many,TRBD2,TGTGCCAGCCTAGGGAGGGTTGAAGATACGCAGTATTTT,CASLGRVEDTQYF
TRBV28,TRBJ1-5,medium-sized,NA,TGTGCCAGCAGTGCTACCTCAGTAGTTCAGCCCCAGCATTTT,CASSATSVVQPQHF
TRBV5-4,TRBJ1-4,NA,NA,TGTGCCAGCAGCTTCCAGGGAGTGACTAATGAAAAACTGTTTTTT,CASSFQGVTNEKLFF
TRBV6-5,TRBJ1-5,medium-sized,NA,TGTGCCAGCAGCCCCCGGGACCGCCTACTACTTGGCAATCAGCCCCAGCATTTT,CASSPRDRLLLGNQPQHF
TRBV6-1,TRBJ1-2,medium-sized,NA,TGTGCCAGCAGTCCCGGGACCGGCCGTCCTGGCTACACCTTC,CASSPGTGRPGYTF
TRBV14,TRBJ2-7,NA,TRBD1,TGTGCCAGCAGCCAAGATTTCGGGACAGGGGTTTACGAGCAGTACTTC,CASSQDFGTGVYEQYF
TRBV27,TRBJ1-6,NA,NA,TGTGCCAGCAGGCCAGACACAGCCGGGAGGAATTCACCCCTCCACTTT,CASRPDTAGRNSPLHF
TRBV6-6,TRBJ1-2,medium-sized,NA,TGTGCCAGCAGTTACGGGGCAGCAAACTATGGCTACACCTTC,CASSYGAANYGYTF
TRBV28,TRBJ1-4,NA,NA,TGTGCCAGCAGTTTATGGGGGAGGACTAATGAAAAACTGTTTTTT,CASSLWGRTNEKLFF
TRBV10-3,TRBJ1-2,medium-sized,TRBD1,TGTGCCATCAGTGACCCAAGTCCTAGCGGACAGGGCAACTATGGCTACACCTTC,CAISDPSPSGQGNYGYTF
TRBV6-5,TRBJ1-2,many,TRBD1,TGTGCCAGCAGTTTCGGGACAGGGGTTGGCTACACCTTC,CASSFGTGVGYTF
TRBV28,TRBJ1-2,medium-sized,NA,TGTGCCAGCATATCGGGGGGTAACTATGGCTACACCTTC,CASISGGNYGYTF
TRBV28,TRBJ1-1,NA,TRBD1,TGTGCCAGCAGTGCCCGGGACAGCCAGAACACTGAAGCTTTCTTT,CASSARDSQNTEAFF
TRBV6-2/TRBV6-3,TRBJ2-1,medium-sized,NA,TGTGCCAGCAGCACCGGACTAAGGGAGCAGTTCTTC,CASSTGLREQFF
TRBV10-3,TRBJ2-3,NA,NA,TGTGCCATCAGTGGCCAGACCTCCACAGATACGCAGTATTTT,CAISGQTSTDTQYF
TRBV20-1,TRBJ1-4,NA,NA,TGCAGTGCTACGGACAGCCATAATGAAAAACTGTTTTTT,CSATDSHNEKLFF
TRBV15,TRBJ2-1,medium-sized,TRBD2,TGTGCCACCAGCAGAGATAGGGCTAGCGGTTACAATGAGCAGTTCTTC,CATSRDRASGYNEQFF
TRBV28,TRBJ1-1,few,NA,TGTGCCAGCATCTCCGACAGGAGGGCTTTCTTT,CASISDRRAFF
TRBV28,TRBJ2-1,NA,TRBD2,TGTGCCAGCCAACCCGCCGGGACTAGCGGCGTATACAATGAGCAGTTCTTC,CASQPAGTSGVYNEQFF
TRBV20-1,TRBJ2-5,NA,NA,TGCAGTGCTACTCGCCTCGGGACTCCTCAAGAGACCCAGTACTTC,CSATRLGTPQETQYF
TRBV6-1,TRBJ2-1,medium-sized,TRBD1,TGTGCCAGCAGTGAAGCTCTGGGACAGAGCAATGAGCAGTTCTTC,CASSEALGQSNEQFF
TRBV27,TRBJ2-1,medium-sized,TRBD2,TGTGCCAGCAGTTTACCTAGCGGGAGTGCCTACAATGAGCAGTTCTTC,CASSLPSGSAYNEQFF
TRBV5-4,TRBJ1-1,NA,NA,TGTGCCAGCAGCCGCGACATGAACACTGAAGCTTTCTTT,CASSRDMNTEAFF
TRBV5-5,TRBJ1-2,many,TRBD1,TGTGCCAGCAGCTTGAACCAGGGGGCAGGTGGCTACACCTTC,CASSLNQGAGGYTF
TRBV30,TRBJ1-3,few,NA,TGTGCCTGGAGTGTAGGTACGGGAGGAAACACCATATATTTT,CAWSVGTGGNTIYF
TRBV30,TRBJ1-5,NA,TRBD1,TGTGCCTGGAGGGCCAAGGGGGACAGTCATCAGCCCCAGCATTTT,CAWRAKGDSHQPQHF
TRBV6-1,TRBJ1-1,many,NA,TGTGCCAGCAGTCCCCCCGGGGGGATGAACACTGAAGCTTTCTTT,CASSPPGGMNTEAFF
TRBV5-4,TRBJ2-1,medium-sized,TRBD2,TGTGCCAGCAGCTCCGGATATCTAGCGGACTACAATGAGCAGTTCTTC,CASSSGYLADYNEQFF
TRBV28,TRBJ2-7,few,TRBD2,TGTGCCAGCAGGGGAGGGAGTCTCTACGAGCAGTACTTC,CASRGGSLYEQYF
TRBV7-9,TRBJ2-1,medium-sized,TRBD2,TGTGCCAGCAGCCCTAGGACTAGCGGGAGCTCCTACAATGAGCAGTTCTTC,CASSPRTSGSSYNEQFF
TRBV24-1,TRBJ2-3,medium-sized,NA,TGTGCCACCAGTGATTCCAGGGGAGGTTATTCAGATACGCAGTATTTT,CATSDSRGGYSDTQYF
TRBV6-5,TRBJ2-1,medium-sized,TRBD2,TGTGCCAGCAGTTACTCTACTAGCGGGATCTACAATGAGCAGTTCTTC,CASSYSTSGIYNEQFF
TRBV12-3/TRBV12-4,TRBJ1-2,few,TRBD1,TGTGCCAGCAGTTCCGGGACAGGGAACTATGGCTACACCTTC,CASSSGTGNYGYTF
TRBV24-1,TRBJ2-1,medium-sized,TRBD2,TGTGCCACCAAGGGGACTAGCGGGGGAAACAACTATGAGCAGTTCTTC,CATKGTSGGNNYEQFF
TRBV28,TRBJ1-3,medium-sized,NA,TGTGCCAGCAGTTTCGGCACAGGAAACACCATATATTTT,CASSFGTGNTIYF
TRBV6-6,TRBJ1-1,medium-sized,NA,TGTGCCAGCAGTTACTCAAGGATGAACACTGAAGCTTTCTTT,CASSYSRMNTEAFF
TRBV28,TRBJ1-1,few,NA,TGTGCCAGCAGCACGGCCGGGACGGCAATGAACACTGAAGCTTTCTTT,CASSTAGTAMNTEAFF
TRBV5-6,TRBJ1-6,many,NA,TGTGCCAGCAGCTTGAGTACAGGGCTGGATTCACCCCTCCACTTT,CASSLSTGLDSPLHF
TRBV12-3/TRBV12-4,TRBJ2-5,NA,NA,TGTGCCAGCAGTTTAGCTGGGGCAGCCCAAGAGACCCAGTACTTC,CASSLAGAAQETQYF
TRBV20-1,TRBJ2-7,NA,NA,TGCAGTCCCATCGAGGGCCTTGACGAGCAGTACTTC,CSPIEGLDEQYF
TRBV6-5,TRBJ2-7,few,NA,TGTGCCAGCAGCCGACTACGTGGGGCTAGCTCCTACGAGCAGTACTTC,CASSRLRGASSYEQYF
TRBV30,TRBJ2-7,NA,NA,TGTGCCTGGGGGGGGTACTCCTACGAGCAGTACTTC,CAWGGYSYEQYF
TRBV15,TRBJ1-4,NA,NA,TGTGCCACCAGCAGAGACAAAAATGAAAAACTGTTTTTT,CATSRDKNEKLFF
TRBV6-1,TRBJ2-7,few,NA,TGTGCCAGCACCTATAAAACGGGGGGGACAGGGTACCACGAGCAGTACTTC,CASTYKTGGTGYHEQYF
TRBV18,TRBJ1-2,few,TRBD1,TGTGCCAGCTCGACAGGGAATGGGTATGGCTACACCTTC,CASSTGNGYGYTF
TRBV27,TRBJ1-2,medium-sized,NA,TGTGCCAGCAGTTTAGGAGGGGGTAGTGGCTACACCTTC,CASSLGGGSGYTF
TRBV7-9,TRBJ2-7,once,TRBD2,TGTGCCAGCAGCTTAGTGGTAGCGGGGGATTACGAGCAGTACTTC,CASSLVVAGDYEQYF
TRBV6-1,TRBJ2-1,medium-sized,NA,TGTGCCAGCAGAACAGGCGGGGATGAGCAGTTCTTC,CASRTGGDEQFF
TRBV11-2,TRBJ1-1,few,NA,TGTGCCAGCAGCTTAAACAGTTTGAACACTGAAGCTTTCTTT,CASSLNSLNTEAFF
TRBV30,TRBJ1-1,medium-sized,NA,TGTGCCTGGAGTGTAGTCGGAGTAAACACTGAAGCTTTCTTT,CAWSVVGVNTEAFF
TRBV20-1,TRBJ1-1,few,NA,TGCAGTGCACTGGGAATTAACACTGAAGCTTTCTTT,CSALGINTEAFF
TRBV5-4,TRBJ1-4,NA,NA,TGTGCCAGCAGCTTGGCCGGGACTCCTGAAAAACTGTTTTTT,CASSLAGTPEKLFF
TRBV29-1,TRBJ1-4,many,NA,TGCAGCGTTGAAGATCCCTCCAGCCCTAATGAAAAACTGTTTTTT,CSVEDPSSPNEKLFF
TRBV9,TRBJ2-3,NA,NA,TGTGCCAGCAGCCCCCCTACGCAGTATTTT,CASSPPTQYF
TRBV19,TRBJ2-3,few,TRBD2,TGTGCCAGTAGTGCAGTAAGCGGGGGTGGCACAGATACGCAGTATTTT,CASSAVSGGGTDTQYF
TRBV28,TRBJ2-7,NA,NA,TGTGCCAGCAGTTTATTGGCAGGGAAGAACGAGCAGTACTTC,CASSLLAGKNEQYF
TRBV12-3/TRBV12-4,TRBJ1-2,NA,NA,TGTGCCAGCAGTTTGGTGGCAGCTAACTATGGCTACACCTTC,CASSLVAANYGYTF